One and the same sample provided the 15 T cell receptor beta chains below, sequenced in a study of cytomegalovirus exposure and HLA in healthy donors. Both 60 Vbeta primers and 13 Jbeta primers went into the PCR. TCRdb's copy holds only in-frame clones and misses some; the assay was immunoSEQ multiplex PCR. This repertoire shows about 140,000 clones, around four fifths found once; its top ten account for about 3.7%. Sample: PBMCs. The receptors were sampled from a male donor in good health and CMV-seronegative.

The chain is built from TRBV27 and TRBJ2-5; the match to TRBD2 covers 7 bases. The J call may be in error: the DNA end matches TRBJ2-7 better. The CDR3 has 13 amino acids. Per germline, CDR1 MNHEY and CDR2 SMNVEV (reference sequence). The CDR3 loop is CASSPRGDDEQYF. The DNA of the CDR3 is TGTGCCAGCAGTCCTCGGGGGGATGACGAGCAGTACTTC.

This clone was counted once. The chain joins TRBV9 to TRBJ2-2; D possibly corresponds to TRBD1 (6 bases). This CDR3 has 18 residues. Germline V gene data show CDR1 as SGDLS and CDR2 as YYNGEE. The ends were cut back, 3 bases at V and 1 base at J, with 19 bases in the middle. This chain's CDR3 is CASSARQAPRLNTGELFF. The CDR3 region has the DNA TGTGCCAGCAGCGCGAGACAGGCCCCCCGCTTGAACACCGGGGAGCTGTTTTTT.

The chain carries TRBV6-5 and TRBJ2-2, with 11 bases fitting TRBD2. The CDR3 runs 15 residues. The germline V gene encodes CDR1 MNHEY and CDR2 SVGAGI. V lost 4 bases to trimming and J lost 5 bases; unmatched junction nucleotides: 3. CDR3: CASSSRLAGTGELFF. The CDR3 DNA reads as TGTGCCAGCAGTTCTCGACTAGCGGGGACCGGGGAGCTGTTTTTT.

V usage is TRBV30 and J usage is TRBJ2-1; tentative D call: TRBD2 (5 bases). The CDR3 contains 16 residues. CDR1 GTSNPN and CDR2 SVGIG come from the germline V gene (reference sequence). Trimming pared 2 bases from V and 5 bases from J, leaving 19 bases between. The CDR3 DNA follows: TGTGCCTGGAGTTTGAGGGCCGGAGACCAAGACAATGAGCAGTTCTTC. Protein: CAWSLRAGDQDNEQFF.

This chain joins TRBV7-8 and TRBJ2-5; no reliable D call. CDR3 size: 12 residues. Germline V gene lookup returns CDR1 SGHVS and CDR2 FQNEAQ. The V end lost 1 base, the J end lost 4 bases, and 4 bases lay between the germline ends. CDR3: CASSLDGETQYF. The CDR3 coding sequence is TGTGCCAGCAGCTTAGACGGAGAGACCCAGTACTTC.

The chain combines TRBV6-6 with TRBJ1-5; no clear D gene. The germline V gene encodes CDR1 MNHNY and CDR2 SVGAGI (reference sequence). The CDR3 contains 13 residues. The V gene lost 3 bases and the J gene lost 3 bases, with 6 bases spanning the gap. The CDR3 sequence is CASSYQNNQPQHF. CDR3 coding DNA: TGTGCCAGCAGTTATCAGAACAATCAGCCCCAGCATTTT.

V gene TRBV28 combines with J gene TRBJ2-7, with 8 bases matching TRBD2. CDR1 MDHEN and CDR2 SYDVKM come from the germline V gene. Losses at the gene ends were 5 bases for V and 2 bases for J; bases not matched to a gene: 5. The CDR3 is 14 amino acids. This chain's CDR3 is CASSSGSFPYEQYF. The CDR3 region has the DNA TGTGCCAGCAGTAGCGGGAGCTTCCCCTACGAGCAGTACTTC.

The genes are TRBV28 and TRBJ2-1; 7 bases map to TRBD1. With V trimmed by 3 bases and J by 5 bases, 7 bases remained unmatched. The V gene's germline CDR1 is MDHEN and CDR2 SYDVKM. There are 15 residues in the CDR3. For the CDR3, the DNA is TGTGCCAGCAGTTTCCCGACAGGGATTCACAATGAGCAGTTCTTC. This gives the protein CASSFPTGIHNEQFF.

The rearrangement links TRBV9 to TRBJ2-2, with a tentative D call TRBD2 (5 bases). Germline V CDR1 and CDR2: SGDLS, YYNGEE. There are 18 residues in the CDR3. Between the trimmed V and J ends, which lost 0 bases and 5 bases, there was a span of 20 bases. The CDR3 DNA sequence: TGTGCCAGCAGCGTAGAGGGAGACCCGGGAAGTAGTACCGGGGAGCTGTTTTTT. Translated: CASSVEGDPGSSTGELFF. Full variable domain (outside the CDR3, taken from reference TRBV9 and TRBJ2-2): DSGVTQTPKHLITATGQRVTLRCSPRSGDLSVYWYQQSLDQGLQFLIQYYNGEERAKGNILERFSAQQFPDLHSELNLSSLELGDSALYFCASSVEGDPGSSTGELFFGEGSRLTVL.

V is TRBV5-4 and J is TRBJ2-2, with 8 nucleotides matching TRBD1. The V and J ends lost 5 bases and 4 bases, in that order; junction bases with no gene match: 7. The CDR3 runs to 15 residues. In germline, CDR1 is SGHNT, CDR2 YYREEE (reference sequence). Here the CDR3 DNA reads TGTGCCAGCAGGTGGACAGGGTTGAGCACCGGGGAGCTGTTTTTT. This codes for CASRWTGLSTGELFF. Full variable domain (missing parts from reference TRBV5-4 and TRBJ2-2): ETGVTQSPTHLIKTRGQQVTLRCSSQSGHNTVSWYQQALGQGPQFIFQYYREEENGRGNFPPRFSGLQFPNYSSELNVNALELDDSALYLCASRWTGLSTGELFFGEGSRLTVL.

The chain employs TRBV7-9 and TRBJ2-5, with 9 bases identical to TRBD2. The CDR3 has 17 residues. The germline gives CDR1 SEHNR, CDR2 FQNEAQ (reference sequence). V shed 2 bases and J 2 bases; nucleotides not matched to a gene: 9. This chain's CDR3 is CASSLSLAGTNQETQYF. Written as DNA, the CDR3 is TGTGCCAGCAGCTTAAGTCTAGCGGGAACCAATCAAGAGACCCAGTACTTC.

V and J are TRBV25-1 and TRBJ2-1; 10 positions agree with TRBD2. V lost 3 bases to trimming and J lost 4 bases; unmatched junction nucleotides: 9. Germline V gene sequence: CDR1 MGHDK, CDR2 SYGVNS. The CDR3 runs to 17 residues. The CDR3 nucleotides read TGTGCCAGCAGTGATACCGTAGCGGGGGGACTTTACAATGAGCAGTTCTTC. Amino acid sequence: CASSDTVAGGLYNEQFF.

The chain employs TRBV5-4 and TRBJ2-7, with a weak D call TRBD1 (7 bases). Looked up from germline, CDR1 is SGHNT and CDR2 is YYREEE (reference sequence). The CDR3 sequence is 15 residues long. Trimming stripped 5 bases from V and 2 bases from J, with 17 bases between. The CDR3 protein is CASRRGDRVPYEQYF. In DNA, the CDR3 is TGTGCCAGCAGGCGGGGTGACAGGGTCCCCTACGAGCAGTACTTC.

This clone was seen only once. V usage is TRBV5-6 and J usage is TRBJ2-3; 13 nucleotides line up with TRBD2. V shed 1 base and J 3 bases; nucleotides not matched to a gene: 8. The CDR3 totals 18 residues. The V gene's germline CDR1 is SGHDT and CDR2 YYEEEE. Here the CDR3 DNA reads TGTGCCAGCAGCTTGCAGGTACTAGCGGGGGGGCCGACAGATACGCAGTATTTT. It specifies CASSLQVLAGGPTDTQYF.

CDR3 residues: CATRRGAHPRCTDTQYF. The CDR3 nucleotides are TGCGCCACCCGACGCGGGGCCCACCCGCGGTGCACAGATACGCAGTATTTT. This rearrangement joins TRBV10-1 to TRBJ2-3; tentative D call: TRBD2 (6 bases). Germline-derived CDR1 and CDR2 are WNHNN and SYGVQD (reference sequence). The CDR3 consists of 17 residues. Trimming left V 10 bases short and J 1 base short, with 24 bases between.